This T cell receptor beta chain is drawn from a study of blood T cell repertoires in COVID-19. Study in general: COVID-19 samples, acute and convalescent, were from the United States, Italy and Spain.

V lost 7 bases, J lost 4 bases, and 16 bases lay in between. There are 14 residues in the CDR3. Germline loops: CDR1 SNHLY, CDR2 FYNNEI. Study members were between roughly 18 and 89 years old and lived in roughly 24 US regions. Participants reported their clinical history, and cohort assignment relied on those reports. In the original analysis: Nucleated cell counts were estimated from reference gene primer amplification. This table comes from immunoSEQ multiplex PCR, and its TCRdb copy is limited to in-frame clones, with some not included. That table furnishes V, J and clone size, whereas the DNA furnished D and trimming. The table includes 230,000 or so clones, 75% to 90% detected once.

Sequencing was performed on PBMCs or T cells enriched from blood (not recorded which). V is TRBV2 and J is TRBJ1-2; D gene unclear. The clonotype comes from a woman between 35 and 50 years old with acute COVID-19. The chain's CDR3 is CASKEPRGLYGYTF. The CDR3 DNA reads TGTGCCAGCAAGGAACCCCGCGGACTCTATGGCTACACCTTC.